The 26 T cell receptor beta chains reported below all come from one sample, sequenced in a study of T-cell memory formation after mild COVID-19. One entry per CDR3 protein, called by TCRdb with MiXCR from the 5' RACE reads. There are about 290,000 distinct CDR3 sequences in the sample; about 20% occur only once, and around 23% lies in the top ten. The sequenced material came from PBMCs or a T cell subset sorted from them (not recorded which). The receptor set was obtained from a man younger than 35 who had mild COVID-19 (a few samples of this study predate the infection). Cell type and time point are not known.

Concerning this clonotype: Given the absence of the conserved phenylalanine or tryptophan at the CDR3 end, a read error is likely. This chain links TRBV7-2 with TRBJ1-5; D gene ambiguous. CDR3 length equals 13 residues. The V and J ends lost 4 bases and 3 bases respectively, with 7 bases between them. From germline, CDR1 is SGHTA and CDR2 FQGNSA. The DNA for the CDR3 is TGTGCCAGCAGCTCGTTGATCAATCAGCCCCAGCATATT. Protein: CASSSLINQPQHI.

The chain is built from TRBV12-3 or TRBV12-4 and TRBJ2-5; D is uncertain. The CDR3 spans 14 residues. V gave up 4 bases and J gave up 4 bases, with 13 bases separating them. The CDR3: CASSWTSARETQYF. The CDR3 DNA reads TGTGCCAGCAGTTGGACCTCAGCGCGAGAGACCCAGTACTTC.

V usage is TRBV20-1 and J usage is TRBJ2-7; the D call may be TRBD1 or TRBD2 (5 bases each). V was shortened by 3 bases and J by 6 bases, with 15 bases between the two germline ends. The germline CDR1 and CDR2 sequences are DFQATT and SNEGSKA (reference sequence). The CDR3 loop spans 13 amino acids. The CDR3 DNA reads as TGCAGTGCTAGCCGGGGCATAGTTGGCGAGCAGTACTTC. This translates into CSASRGIVGEQYF.

The gene calls are TRBV7-9 and TRBJ2-5; D assignment may be TRBD1 or TRBD2 (5 bases each). CDR1 is SEHNR, CDR2 FQNEAQ, per germline (reference sequence). V gave up 4 bases and J gave up 5 bases, with 17 bases separating them. There are 15 residues in the CDR3. The CDR3 DNA reads TGTGCCAGCAGCTCGGGACGCTCGACCGGTGAGACCCAGTACTTC. This gives the protein CASSSGRSTGETQYF.

The chain links TRBV6-5 to TRBJ2-3; the D gene could be TRBD1 or TRBD2 (6 bases each). V was clipped by 6 bases and J by 5 bases, with 21 bases between them. The length of the CDR3 is 16 residues. Looked up from germline, CDR1 is MNHEY and CDR2 is SVGAGI. CDR3 region: CASRPFPGDTGDTQYF. The CDR3 DNA reads as TGTGCCAGCAGGCCCTTCCCGGGGGACACAGGAGATACGCAGTATTTT.

This clonotype was counted between two and nine times. The J gene is TRBJ1-1, the V gene TRBV7-9; no clear D gene. The CDR3 sequence is 16 residues long. Trimming stripped 1 base from V and 0 bases from J, with 12 bases between. Per the germline V gene, CDR1 is SEHNR and CDR2 is FQNEAQ (reference sequence). The CDR3 loop is CASSLGESRMNTEAFF. CDR3 in DNA: TGTGCCAGCAGCTTAGGAGAATCACGGATGAACACTGAAGCTTTCTTT. Combining the CDR3 with reference TRBV7-9 and TRBJ1-1 gives the whole variable domain DTGVSQNPRHKITKRGQNVTFRCDPISEHNRLYWYRQTLGQGPEFLTYFQNEAQLEKSRLLSDRFSAERPKGSFSTLEIQRTEQGDSAMYLCASSLGESRMNTEAFFGQGTRLTVV.

The V and J genes are TRBV5-5 and TRBJ2-7, with unresolved D. The CDR3 runs to 14 residues. Germline-derived CDR1 and CDR2 are SGHKS and YYEKEE (reference sequence). Trimming cost V 0 bases and J 3 bases, with 10 bases left between them. The CDR3 DNA follows: TGTGCCAGCAGCTTGGTGGTGGGGAACTACGAGCAGTACGTC. Residues: CASSLVVGNYEQYV.

This clonotype has ten or more counts. The rearrangement joins TRBV15 to TRBJ1-2; no clear D gene. V was shortened by 0 bases and J by 5 bases, with 7 bases between the two germline ends. There are 13 residues in the CDR3. Germline-derived CDR1 and CDR2 are LNHNV and YYDKDF (reference sequence). CDR3 DNA sequence: TGTGCCACCAGCAGAGATCGTGGTTATGGCTACACCTTC. Its protein is CATSRDRGYGYTF.

The J gene is TRBJ2-7, the V gene TRBV15; D is unresolved. The CDR3 has 13 amino acids. Germline loops: CDR1 LNHNV, CDR2 YYDKDF (reference sequence). With 0 bases removed from V and 9 bases from J, the gap between germline ends came to 12 bases. CDR3 DNA sequence: TGTGCCACCAGCAGAGAAATAGGGTCCCGGCAGTACGTC. Its protein is CATSREIGSRQYV.

This clonotype was seen a few times. This rearrangement joins TRBV4-2 to TRBJ2-1, with TRBD2 matching 11 bases. The V gene's germline CDR1 is LGHNA and CDR2 YNFKEQ. The V segment lost 5 bases and the J segment 7 bases; nucleotides outside the gene matches: 13. The CDR3 totals 17 residues. Here the CDR3 reads CASSYTPTSGAGNEQFF. CDR3 DNA: TGTGCCAGCAGCTACACGCCGACTAGCGGGGCAGGGAATGAGCAGTTCTTC.

The rearrangement links TRBV6-6 to TRBJ1-1, with 7 positions matching TRBD1. Germline CDR1 MNHNY, CDR2 SVGAGI (reference sequence). The CDR3 is made up of 15 amino acids. Trimming took 2 bases from V and 0 from J; bases not matched to a gene: 3. CDR3 in amino acids: CASSYHRGLNTEAFF. The DNA for the CDR3 is TGTGCCAGCAGTTACCACAGGGGTTTGAACACTGAAGCTTTCTTT.

This clonotype was observed a handful of times. The genes are TRBV5-1 and TRBJ2-5; 10 bases are shared with TRBD2. V shed 0 bases, J shed 5 bases, and the junction held 7 bases outside the gene matches. The CDR3 has 16 residues. Germline-derived CDR1 and CDR2 are SGHRS and YFSETQ. For the CDR3, the DNA is TGCGCCAGCAGCTTGGGGCCAGCGGGGGGGCGCGAGACCCAGTACTTC. Its translation: CASSLGPAGGRETQYF.

A few counts support this clonotype. CDR3 loop: CASSLGALLQGGETQYF. The CDR3 bases are TGCGCCAGCAGCTTGGGCGCCCTCCTCCAGGGGGGAGAGACCCAGTACTTC. The chain recombines TRBV5-1 with TRBJ2-5, with D perhaps matching TRBD1 (7 bases). Trimming stripped 0 bases from V and 4 bases from J, with 19 bases between. The germline CDR1 and CDR2 sequences are SGHRS and YFSETQ. The CDR3 consists of 17 residues.

V gene TRBV29-1 combines with J gene TRBJ2-3; perhaps TRBD2 as D (5 bases). In germline, CDR1 is SQVTM, CDR2 ANQGSEA. Trimming took off 2 bases at V and 8 bases at J, with 11 bases between the two ends. The CDR3 is 12 residues long. CDR3 nucleotides: TGCAGCGTTGAATTGAGGGTTGGTACGCAGTATTTT. Its protein is CSVELRVGTQYF.

This chain joins TRBV5-4 and TRBJ1-6; 10 positions match TRBD1. This CDR3 region has 15 residues. Germline values: CDR1 SGHNT, CDR2 YYREEE (reference sequence). J was trimmed by 9 bases and V by 4 bases; bases with no gene match: 7. CDR3 protein: CASSVGWDRGSPLHF. In DNA, the CDR3 is TGTGCCAGCAGCGTTGGGTGGGACAGGGGTTCACCCCTCCACTTT. Combining the CDR3 with reference TRBV5-4 and TRBJ1-6 gives the whole variable domain ETGVTQSPTHLIKTRGQQVTLRCSSQSGHNTVSWYQQALGQGPQFIFQYYREEENGRGNFPPRFSGLQFPNYSSELNVNALELDDSALYLCASSVGWDRGSPLHFGNGTRLTVT.

The chain employs TRBV7-9 and TRBJ1-2; D not resolved. Germline lookup yields CDR1 SEHNR and CDR2 FQNEAQ (reference sequence). V was trimmed by 5 bases and J by 5 bases, leaving 15 bases between them. This CDR3 spans 14 amino acids. DNA of the CDR3: TGTGCCAGCAGCCCACACCCCACAATTTATGGCTACACCTTC. Translation: CASSPHPTIYGYTF.

The chain has TRBV20-1 and TRBJ2-7; 12 bases line up with TRBD2. The CDR3 length is 15 residues. CDR1 and CDR2 (germline): DFQATT, SNEGSKA (reference sequence). V dropped 3 bases and J dropped 4; count of bases not matched to a gene: 7. This chain's CDR3 is CSASPLAGGRYEQYV. The CDR3 DNA sequence: TGCAGTGCTAGCCCTCTAGCGGGGGGGCGGTACGAGCAGTACGTC.

This clonotype has more than one count but fewer than ten. This sequence joins TRBV7-9 and TRBJ1-1; a weak D match, TRBD1 (5 bases). This CDR3 region has 15 residues. With 5 bases removed from V and 5 bases from J, the gap between germline ends came to 18 bases. Per the germline V gene, CDR1 is SEHNR and CDR2 is FQNEAQ (reference sequence). The CDR3 region is CASSGRGTGGTEAFF. CDR3 nucleotides: TGTGCCAGCAGCGGACGTGGCACGGGGGGGACTGAAGCTTTCTTT.

In the case of this clonotype: The CDR3 does not end in the conserved phenylalanine or tryptophan, so this is likely a read error. Because the CDR3's place on the DNA is in doubt, the DNA is left out and the CDR3 is given as listed by TCRdb. The chain is built from TRBV5-6 and TRBJ2-1; the listed D gene, TRBD1, was not tested against the DNA. Including both end residues, the CDR3 is 11 amino acids long. Germline CDR1 SGHDT, CDR2 YYEEEE. The CDR3 loop reads CASSFGGTGEL.

This clonotype was seen repeatedly, ten times or more. The gene calls are TRBV6-2 or TRBV6-3 and TRBJ2-2, with unresolved D. Germline V gene lookup returns CDR1 MNHEY and CDR2 SVGEGT. V lost 8 bases to trimming and J lost 1 base, with 11 bases between them. The CDR3 runs to 14 residues. The chain's CDR3 is CASRYHENTGELFF. The CDR3 nucleotides read TGTGCCAGCCGGTACCATGAGAACACCGGGGAGCTGTTTTTT.

The V call is TRBV5-6, the J call TRBJ1-1; D unclear. Germline V gives CDR1 SGHDT, CDR2 YYEEEE. The CDR3 loop spans 13 amino acids. V was trimmed by 2 bases and J by 3 bases, leaving 8 bases between them. The CDR3 DNA is TGTGCCAGCAGCTTCCTCCGGGACACTGAAGCTTTCTTT. Its translation: CASSFLRDTEAFF. The full variable domain, with the rest looked up from reference TRBV5-6 and TRBJ1-1, is DAGVTQSPTHLIKTRGQQVTLRCSPKSGHDTVSWYQQALGQGPQFIFQYYEEEERQRGNFPDRFSGHQFPNYSSELNVNALLLGDSALYLCASSFLRDTEAFFGQGTRLTVV.

This clonotype came up a few times. This chain joins TRBV3-1 and TRBJ2-5; D perhaps matches TRBD2 (6 bases). V gave up 6 bases and J gave up 5 bases, with 13 bases separating them. CDR1 and CDR2 from the germline V gene are LGHDT and YNNKEL (reference sequence). This CDR3 has 13 amino acids. CDR3 in amino acids: CASRHSGGETQYF. In nucleotides, the CDR3 is TGTGCCAGCAGGCATAGCGGTGGGGAGACCCAGTACTTC.

The chain uses TRBV20-1 and TRBJ1-6; D perhaps matches TRBD1 (5 bases). CDR1 and CDR2 from the germline V gene are DFQATT and SNEGSKA (reference sequence). With 5 bases removed from V and 4 bases from J, the gap between germline ends came to 18 bases. There are 16 residues in the CDR3. The CDR3 region has the DNA TGCAGTGCTTCCCAGCCAACGGGGCGTTATAATTCACCCCTCCACTTT. This codes for CSASQPTGRYNSPLHF.

The CDR3 region is CASSYRGGGKETQYF. For the CDR3, the DNA is TGTGCCAGCAGTTACAGAGGGGGCGGGAAAGAGACCCAGTACTTC. The J gene is TRBJ2-5, the V gene TRBV6-5, with D possibly matching TRBD1 (7 bases). This CDR3 is built from 15 residues. Per the germline V gene, CDR1 is MNHEY and CDR2 is SVGAGI. Trimming removed 2 bases from V and 3 bases from J, with 13 bases in between.

This clonotype showed up just a few times. The chain couples TRBV2 to TRBJ2-1; D remains unclear. This CDR3 region has 15 residues. Germline V gene data show CDR1 as SNHLY and CDR2 as FYNNEI. V dropped 7 bases and J dropped 0 bases, with 13 bases sitting between them. The CDR3 is CASNYQARSYNEQFF. In nucleotides, the CDR3 is TGTGCCAGCAATTATCAGGCCCGCTCCTACAATGAGCAGTTCTTC.

The chain uses TRBV6-6 and TRBJ2-7; 10 positions match TRBD2. The ends lost 2 bases at V and 2 bases at J; junction bases unmatched: 6. The CDR3 has 16 amino acids. From germline, CDR1 is MNHNY and CDR2 SVGAGI (reference sequence). The CDR3 DNA follows: TGTGCCAGCAGTTACGGTAGCGGGGGGTCCACCTACGAGCAGTACGTC. Its protein product is CASSYGSGGSTYEQYV.